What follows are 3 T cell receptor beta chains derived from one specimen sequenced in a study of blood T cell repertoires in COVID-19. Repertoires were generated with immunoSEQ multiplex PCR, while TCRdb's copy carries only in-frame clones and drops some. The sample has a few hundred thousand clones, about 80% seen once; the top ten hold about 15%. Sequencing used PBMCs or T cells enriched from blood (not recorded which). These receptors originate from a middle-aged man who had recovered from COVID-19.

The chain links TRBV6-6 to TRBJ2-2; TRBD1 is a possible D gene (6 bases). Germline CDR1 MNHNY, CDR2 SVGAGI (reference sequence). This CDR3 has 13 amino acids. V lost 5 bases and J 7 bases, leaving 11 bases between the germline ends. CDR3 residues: CASSPTGFGELFF. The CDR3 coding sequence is TGTGCCAGCAGTCCAACAGGGTTCGGGGAGCTGTTTTTT.

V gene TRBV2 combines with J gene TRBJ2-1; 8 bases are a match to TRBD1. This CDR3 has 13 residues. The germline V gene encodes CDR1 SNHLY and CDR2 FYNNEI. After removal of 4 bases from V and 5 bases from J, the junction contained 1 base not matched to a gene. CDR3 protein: CASSVDRDNEQFF. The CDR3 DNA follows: TGTGCCAGCAGTGTGGACAGGGACAATGAGCAGTTCTTC.

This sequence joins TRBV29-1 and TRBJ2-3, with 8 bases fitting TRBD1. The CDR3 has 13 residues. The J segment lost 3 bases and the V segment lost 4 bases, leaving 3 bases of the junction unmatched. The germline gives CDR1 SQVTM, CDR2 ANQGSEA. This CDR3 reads CSVGQGNTDTQYF. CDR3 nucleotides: TGCAGCGTTGGACAGGGGAATACAGATACGCAGTATTTT.